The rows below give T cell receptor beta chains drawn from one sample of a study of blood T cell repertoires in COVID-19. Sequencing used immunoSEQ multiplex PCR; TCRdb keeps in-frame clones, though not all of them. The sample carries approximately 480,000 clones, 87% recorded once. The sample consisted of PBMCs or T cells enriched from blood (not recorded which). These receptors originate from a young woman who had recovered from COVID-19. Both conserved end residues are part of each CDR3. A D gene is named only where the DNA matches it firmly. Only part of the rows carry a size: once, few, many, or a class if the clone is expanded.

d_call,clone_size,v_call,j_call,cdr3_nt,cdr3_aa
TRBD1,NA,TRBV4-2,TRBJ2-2,TGTGCCAGCAGCCAAGTGAATGGAGGACAGGCGAACACCGGGGAGCTGTTTTTT,CASSQVNGGQANTGELFF
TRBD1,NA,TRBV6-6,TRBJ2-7,TGTGCCAGCAGTTTCGGACAGGGGGGCTACGAGCAGTACTTC,CASSFGQGGYEQYF
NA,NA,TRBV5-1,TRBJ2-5,TGCGCCAGCAGCTTCGGGGACTTCCAAGAGACCCAGTACTTC,CASSFGDFQETQYF
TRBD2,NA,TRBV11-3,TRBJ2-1,TGTGCCAGCAGCTTAGTAGCGGGGGGGCCTCGGGGCAATGAGCAGTTCTTC,CASSLVAGGPRGNEQFF
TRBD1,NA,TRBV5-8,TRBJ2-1,TGTGCCAGCAGCCTGGGACAGGGGGCTTACAATGAGCAGTTCTTC,CASSLGQGAYNEQFF
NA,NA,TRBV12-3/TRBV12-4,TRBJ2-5,TGTGCCAGCAGTGGTGGGGGGGAGACCCAGTACTTC,CASSGGGETQYF
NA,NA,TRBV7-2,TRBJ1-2,TGTGCCAGCAGCTTAGGGGTACTATATGGCTACACCTTC,CASSLGVLYGYTF
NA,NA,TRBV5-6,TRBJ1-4,TGTGCCAGCAGCCCTGATCCGGTCAATGAAAAACTGTTTTTT,CASSPDPVNEKLFF
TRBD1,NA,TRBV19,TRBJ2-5,TGTGCCAGTAGTCCCCCCCCGGGACAGGGGTTGGAGACCCAGTACTTC,CASSPPPGQGLETQYF
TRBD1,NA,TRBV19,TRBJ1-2,TGTGCCACGACAGGGGCCTATAACTATGGCTACACCTTC,CATTGAYNYGYTF
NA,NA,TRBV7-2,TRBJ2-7,TGTGCCAGCAGCTTATACCTGGAGTACGAGCAGTACTTC,CASSLYLEYEQYF
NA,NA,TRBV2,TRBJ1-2,TGTGCCAGCAGTGAGGCCAGGGCCTTCTATGGCTACACCTTC,CASSEARAFYGYTF
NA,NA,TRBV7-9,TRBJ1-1,TGTGCCAGCAGCGCAGGGTATGAAGCTTTCTTT,CASSAGYEAFF
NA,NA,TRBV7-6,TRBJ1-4,TGTGCCAGCAGCTTAAACAGGGCCCTCCAGGGGGAAAAACTGTTTTTT,CASSLNRALQGEKLFF
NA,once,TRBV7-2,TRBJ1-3,TGTGCCAGCAGCTTTAGGGGGACAAGCAGCTCTGGAAACACCATATATTTT,CASSFRGTSSSGNTIYF
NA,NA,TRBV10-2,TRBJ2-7,TGCGCCAGCAGCCTCTCCTACGAGCAGTACTTC,CASSLSYEQYF
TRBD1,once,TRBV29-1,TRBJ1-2,TGCAGCACTGGTCAGGGGGGTACCAACTATGGCTACACCTTC,CSTGQGGTNYGYTF
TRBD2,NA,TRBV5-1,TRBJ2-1,TGCGCCAGCAGCCTAGAGAGGACTAGCGGTTACGATGAGCAGTTCTTC,CASSLERTSGYDEQFF
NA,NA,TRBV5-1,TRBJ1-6,TGCGCCAGCAGCTTGATGGCGGTCGGAGATTCACCCCTCCACTTT,CASSLMAVGDSPLHF
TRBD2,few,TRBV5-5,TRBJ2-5,TGTGCCAGCAGCCCTCTAGCGGGGGATGGGGAGACCCAGTACTTC,CASSPLAGDGETQYF
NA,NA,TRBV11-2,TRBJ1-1,TGTGCCAGCAGCTTATCACGGGGTGACACTGAAGCTTTCTTT,CASSLSRGDTEAFF
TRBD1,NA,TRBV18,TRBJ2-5,TGTGCCAGCTCAGTACAGGGGGCCGGGGAGACCCAGTACTTC,CASSVQGAGETQYF
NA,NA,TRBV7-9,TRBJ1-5,TGTGCCAGCAGCTCAGGCCGGTTTCCAGGTCAGCCCCAGCATTTT,CASSSGRFPGQPQHF
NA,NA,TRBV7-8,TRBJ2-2,TGTGCCAGCAGCTTGGGTGAACAGGGTACCGGGGAGCTGTTTTTT,CASSLGEQGTGELFF
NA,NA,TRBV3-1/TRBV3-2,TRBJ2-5,TGTGCCAGCAGCCAAGGGCTAGGCAGCAAAGAGACCCAGTACTTC,CASSQGLGSKETQYF
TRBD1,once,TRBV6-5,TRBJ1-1,TGTGCCAGCAGTTACTGGGGACAGGGAGAAGAAGAAGCTTTCTTT,CASSYWGQGEEEAFF
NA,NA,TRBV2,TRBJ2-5,TGTGCCAGCAGTGAAGCAGGCGGGGACAGTACTAAAGAGACCCAGTACTTC,CASSEAGGDSTKETQYF
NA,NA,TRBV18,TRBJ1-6,TGTGCCAGCTCACCACTCCGACAGGTCGAGTCACCCCTCCACTTT,CASSPLRQVESPLHF
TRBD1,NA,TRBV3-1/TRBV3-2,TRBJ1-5,TGTGCCAGCAGCCAAGGGAGGCCAGGGGGGCAGCCCCAGCATTTT,CASSQGRPGGQPQHF
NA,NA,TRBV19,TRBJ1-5,TGTGCCAGTAGTATAGACCCGAATCAGCCCCAGCATTTT,CASSIDPNQPQHF
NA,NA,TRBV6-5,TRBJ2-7,TGTGCCAGCCGCGATTCCGCAAGAGTAAACTACGAGCAGTACTTC,CASRDSARVNYEQYF
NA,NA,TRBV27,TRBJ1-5,TGTGCCAGCAGTTTACGGGGTGGGCAGAATCAGCCCCAGCATTTT,CASSLRGGQNQPQHF
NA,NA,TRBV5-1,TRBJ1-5,TGCGCCAGCAGCCTTGAAGGCAGGGATGGTTACCAGCATTTT,CASSLEGRDGYQHF
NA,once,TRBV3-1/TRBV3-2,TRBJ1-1,TGTGCCAGCAGCCAAGACCAGGGTGATGACACTGAAGCTTTCTTT,CASSQDQGDDTEAFF
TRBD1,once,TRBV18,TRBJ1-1,TGTGCCAGCTCACCAAGACAGGGGTTGGACACTGAAGCTTTCTTT,CASSPRQGLDTEAFF